This TCR beta chain was sequenced in a study of blood T cell repertoires in COVID-19. The data were produced by immunoSEQ multiplex PCR, yet TCRdb's version contains in-frame clones alone and is incomplete. The sample yields approximately 180,000 clones, roughly 82% seen once. All enrollees were roughly 18 to 90 years old and from around 25 US areas. Participants reported their clinical history, and cohort assignment relied on those reports. Source material: PBMCs or T cells enriched from blood (not recorded which). This sequence originates from a man aged 50 to 59 who had recovered from COVID-19.

This CDR3 is CASSLEAGAYNEQFF. The CDR3 coding sequence is TGTGCCAGCAGCTTAGAAGCGGGGGCCTACAATGAGCAGTTCTTC. This sequence joins TRBV11-3 and TRBJ2-1; 8 nucleotides match TRBD2. This CDR3 region has 15 residues. From germline, CDR1 is SGHNT and CDR2 YENEEA. V shed 0 bases, J shed 2 bases, and the junction held 0 bases outside the gene matches.